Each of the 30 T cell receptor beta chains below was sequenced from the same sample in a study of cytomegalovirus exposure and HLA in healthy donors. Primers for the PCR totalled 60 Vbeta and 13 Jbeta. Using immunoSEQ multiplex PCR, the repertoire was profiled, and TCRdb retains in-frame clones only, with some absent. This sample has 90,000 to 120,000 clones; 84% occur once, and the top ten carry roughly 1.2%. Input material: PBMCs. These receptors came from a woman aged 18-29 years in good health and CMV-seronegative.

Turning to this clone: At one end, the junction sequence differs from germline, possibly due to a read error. Here the CDR3 reads CARSFLINSPLHF. The CDR3 coding sequence is TGTGCCCGGAGTTTCCTTATTAATTCACCCCTCCACTTT. The chain couples TRBV30 to TRBJ1-6; D unclear. Germline CDR1 and CDR2: GTSNPN and SVGIG (reference sequence). This CDR3 is 13 amino acids long.

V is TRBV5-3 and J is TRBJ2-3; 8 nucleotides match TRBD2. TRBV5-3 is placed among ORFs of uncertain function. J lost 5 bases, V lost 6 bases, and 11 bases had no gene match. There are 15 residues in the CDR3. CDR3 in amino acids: CARTRGAGDRDTQYF. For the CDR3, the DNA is TGTGCCAGAACCCGGGGAGCGGGGGATAGAGATACGCAGTATTTT.

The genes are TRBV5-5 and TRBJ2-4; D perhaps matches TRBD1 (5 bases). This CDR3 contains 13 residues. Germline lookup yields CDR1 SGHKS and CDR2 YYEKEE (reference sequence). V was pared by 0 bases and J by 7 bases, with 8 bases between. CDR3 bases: TGTGCCAGCAGCTTGGGGACAACGAACATTCAGTACTTC. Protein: CASSLGTTNIQYF.

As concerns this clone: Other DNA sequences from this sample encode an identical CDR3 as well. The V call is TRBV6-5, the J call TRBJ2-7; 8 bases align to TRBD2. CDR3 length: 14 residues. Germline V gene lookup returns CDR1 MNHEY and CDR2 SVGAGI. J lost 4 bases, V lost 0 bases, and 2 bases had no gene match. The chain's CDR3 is CASSYSSGSYEQYF. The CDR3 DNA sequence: TGTGCCAGCAGTTACTCGAGCGGGAGTTACGAGCAGTACTTC.

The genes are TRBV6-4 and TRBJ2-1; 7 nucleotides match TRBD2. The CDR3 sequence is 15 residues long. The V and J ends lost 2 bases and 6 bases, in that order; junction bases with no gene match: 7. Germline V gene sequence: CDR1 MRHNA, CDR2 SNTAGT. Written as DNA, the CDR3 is TGTGCCAGCAGTGACGATGCGGGAGAGGGCAATGAGCAGTTCTTC. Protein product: CASSDDAGEGNEQFF.

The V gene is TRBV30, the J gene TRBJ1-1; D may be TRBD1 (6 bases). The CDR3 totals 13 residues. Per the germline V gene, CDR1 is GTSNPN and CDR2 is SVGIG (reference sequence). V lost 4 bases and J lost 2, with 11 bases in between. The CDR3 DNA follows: TGTGCCTGGATACATGGGACAAACACTGAAGCTTTCTTT. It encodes CAWIHGTNTEAFF.

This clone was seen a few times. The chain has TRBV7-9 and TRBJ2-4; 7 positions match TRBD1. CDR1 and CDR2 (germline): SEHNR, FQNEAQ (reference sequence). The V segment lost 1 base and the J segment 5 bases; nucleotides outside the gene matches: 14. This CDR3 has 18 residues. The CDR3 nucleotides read TGTGCCAGCAGCTTAGACGTTGCTCAGACCGGGACAGAAAACATTCAGTACTTC. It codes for CASSLDVAQTGTENIQYF. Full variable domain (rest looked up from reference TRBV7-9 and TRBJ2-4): DTGVSQNPRHKITKRGQNVTFRCDPISEHNRLYWYRQTLGQGPEFLTYFQNEAQLEKSRLLSDRFSAERPKGSFSTLEIQRTEQGDSAMYLCASSLDVAQTGTENIQYFGAGTRLSVL.

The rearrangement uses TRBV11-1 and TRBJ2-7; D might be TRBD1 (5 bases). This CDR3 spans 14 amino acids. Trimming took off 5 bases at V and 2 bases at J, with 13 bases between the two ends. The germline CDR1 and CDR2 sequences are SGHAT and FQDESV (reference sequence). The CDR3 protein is CASSPDSLAYEQYF. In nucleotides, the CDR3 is TGTGCCAGCAGCCCCGACAGTTTAGCCTACGAGCAGTACTTC.

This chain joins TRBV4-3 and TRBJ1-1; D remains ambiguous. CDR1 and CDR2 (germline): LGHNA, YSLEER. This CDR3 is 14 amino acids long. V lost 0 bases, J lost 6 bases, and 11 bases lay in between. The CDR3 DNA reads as TGCGCCAGCAGCCAAGAGAGGGAGGGAGCTGAAGCTTTCTTT. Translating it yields CASSQEREGAEAFF.

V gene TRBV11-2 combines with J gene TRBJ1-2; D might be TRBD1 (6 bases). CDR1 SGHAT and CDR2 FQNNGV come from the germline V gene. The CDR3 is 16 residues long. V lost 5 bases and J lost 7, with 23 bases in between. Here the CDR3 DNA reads TGTGCCAGCAGCCTAAGGGGGAACAGAGGTGTTGCTGGCTACACCTTC. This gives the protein CASSLRGNRGVAGYTF.

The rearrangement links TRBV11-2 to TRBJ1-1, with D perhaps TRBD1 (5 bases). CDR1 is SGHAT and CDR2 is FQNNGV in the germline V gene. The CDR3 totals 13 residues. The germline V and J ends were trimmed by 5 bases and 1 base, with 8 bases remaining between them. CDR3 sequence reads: CASSRDRNTEAFF. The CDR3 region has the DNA TGTGCCAGCAGCCGTGACAGGAACACTGAAGCTTTCTTT. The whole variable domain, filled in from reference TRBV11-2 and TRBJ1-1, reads EAGVAQSPRYKIIEKRQSVAFWCNPISGHATLYWYQQILGQGPKLLIQFQNNGVVDDSQLPKDRFSAERLKGVDSTLKIQPAKLEDSAVYLCASSRDRNTEAFFGQGTRLTVV.

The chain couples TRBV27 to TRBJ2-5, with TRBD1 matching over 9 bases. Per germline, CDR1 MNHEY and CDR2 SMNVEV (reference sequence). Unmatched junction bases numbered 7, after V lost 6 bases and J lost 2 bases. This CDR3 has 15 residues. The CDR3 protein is CASRSLGTGQETQYF. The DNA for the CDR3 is TGTGCCAGCAGAAGTCTTGGGACAGGGCAAGAGACCCAGTACTTC.

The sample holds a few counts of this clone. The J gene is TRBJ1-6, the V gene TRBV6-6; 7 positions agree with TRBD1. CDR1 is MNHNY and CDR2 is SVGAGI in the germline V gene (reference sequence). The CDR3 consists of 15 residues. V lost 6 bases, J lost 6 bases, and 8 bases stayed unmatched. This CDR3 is CASRSTGSRNSPLHF. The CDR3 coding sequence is TGTGCCAGCAGATCGACAGGGTCGCGTAATTCACCCCTCCACTTT.

The CDR3 nucleotides read TGTGCCAGCAGTGAAGGGGCAGGTCCTGCAGATACGCAGTATTTT. Translating it yields CASSEGAGPADTQYF. The chain uses TRBV7-9 and TRBJ2-3; maybe TRBD1 (5 bases). The V and J ends lost 6 bases and 4 bases respectively, with 17 bases between them. The CDR3 contains 15 residues. Germline loops: CDR1 SEHNR, CDR2 FQNEAQ (reference sequence).

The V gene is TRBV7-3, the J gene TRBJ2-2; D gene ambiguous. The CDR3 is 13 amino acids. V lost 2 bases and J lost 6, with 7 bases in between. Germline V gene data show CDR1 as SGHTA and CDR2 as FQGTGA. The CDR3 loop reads CASSLYEAGELFF. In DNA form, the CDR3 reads TGTGCCAGCAGCTTATACGAGGCCGGGGAGCTGTTTTTT.

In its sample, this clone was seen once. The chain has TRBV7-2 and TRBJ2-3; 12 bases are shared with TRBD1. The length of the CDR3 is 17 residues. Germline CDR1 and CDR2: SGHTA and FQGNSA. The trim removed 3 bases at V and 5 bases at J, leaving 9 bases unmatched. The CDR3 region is CASSLQSGQGAGDTQYF. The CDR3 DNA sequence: TGTGCCAGCAGCTTGCAGTCGGGACAGGGGGCGGGAGATACGCAGTATTTT.

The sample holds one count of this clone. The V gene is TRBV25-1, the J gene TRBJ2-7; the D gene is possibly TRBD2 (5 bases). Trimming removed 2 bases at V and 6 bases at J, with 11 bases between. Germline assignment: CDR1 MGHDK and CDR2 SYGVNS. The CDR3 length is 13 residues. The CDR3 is CASSEGPGSEQYF. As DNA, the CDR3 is TGTGCCAGCAGTGAAGGCCCTGGGAGCGAGCAGTACTTC.

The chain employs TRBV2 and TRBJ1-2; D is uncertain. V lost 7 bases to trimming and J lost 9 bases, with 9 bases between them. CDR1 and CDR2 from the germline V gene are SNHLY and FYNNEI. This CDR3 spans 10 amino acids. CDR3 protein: CASTRTSYTF. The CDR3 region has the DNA TGTGCCAGCACGAGAACGAGCTACACCTTC.

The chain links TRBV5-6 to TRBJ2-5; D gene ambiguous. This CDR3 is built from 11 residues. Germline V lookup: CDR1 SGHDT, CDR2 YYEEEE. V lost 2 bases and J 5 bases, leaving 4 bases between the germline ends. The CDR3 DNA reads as TGTGCCAGCAGCTTTCAGGAGACCCAGTACTTC. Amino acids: CASSFQETQYF.

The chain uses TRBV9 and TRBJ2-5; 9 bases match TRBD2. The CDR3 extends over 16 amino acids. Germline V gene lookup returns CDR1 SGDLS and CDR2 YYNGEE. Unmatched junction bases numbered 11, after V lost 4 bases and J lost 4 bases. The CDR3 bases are TGTGCCAGCAGCTTCCGGACTAGCGATGTTGGAGAGACCCAGTACTTC. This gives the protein CASSFRTSDVGETQYF.

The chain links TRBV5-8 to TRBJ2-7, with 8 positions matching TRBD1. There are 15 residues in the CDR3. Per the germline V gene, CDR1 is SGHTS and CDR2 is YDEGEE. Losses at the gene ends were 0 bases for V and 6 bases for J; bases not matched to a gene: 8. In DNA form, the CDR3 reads TGTGCCAGCAGCTTGGTGTGGACAGGGAATCGCGAGCAGTACTTC. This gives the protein CASSLVWTGNREQYF.

As DNA, the CDR3 is TGTGCCAGCAGCTTCACCGACAGGGGTCCCTACGAGCAGTACTTC. Translated: CASSFTDRGPYEQYF. The rearrangement uses TRBV7-9 and TRBJ2-7; 8 positions agree with TRBD1. Trimming at V came to 3 bases and at J to 2 bases, leaving 6 bases not matched to a gene. This CDR3 is 15 amino acids long. Germline-derived CDR1 and CDR2 are SEHNR and FQNEAQ (reference sequence).

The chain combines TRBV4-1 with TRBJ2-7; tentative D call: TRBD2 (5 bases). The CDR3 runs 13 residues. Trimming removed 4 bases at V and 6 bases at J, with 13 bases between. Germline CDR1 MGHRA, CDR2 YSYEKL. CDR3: CASSPLAGREQYF. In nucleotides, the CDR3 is TGCGCCAGCAGCCCCCTAGCAGGACGCGAGCAGTACTTC.

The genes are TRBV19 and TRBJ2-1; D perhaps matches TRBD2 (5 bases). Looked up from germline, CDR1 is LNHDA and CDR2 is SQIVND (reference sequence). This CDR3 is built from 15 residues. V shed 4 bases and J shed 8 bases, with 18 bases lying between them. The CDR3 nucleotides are TGTGCCAGTAGTACGCTCGGGGTTTTGGTGGATGAGCAGTTCTTC. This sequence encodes CASSTLGVLVDEQFF. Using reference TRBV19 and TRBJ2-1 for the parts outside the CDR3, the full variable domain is DGGITQSPKYLFRKEGQNVTLSCEQNLNHDAMYWYRQDPGQGLRLIYYSQIVNDFQKGDIAEGYSVSREKKESFPLTVTSAQKNPTAFYLCASSTLGVLVDEQFFGPGTRLTVL.

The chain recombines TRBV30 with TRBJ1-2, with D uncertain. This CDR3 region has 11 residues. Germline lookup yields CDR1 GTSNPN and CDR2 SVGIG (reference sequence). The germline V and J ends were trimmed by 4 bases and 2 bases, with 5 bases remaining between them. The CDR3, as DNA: TGTGCCTGGAATTCAAACTATGGCTACACCTTC. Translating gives CAWNSNYGYTF.

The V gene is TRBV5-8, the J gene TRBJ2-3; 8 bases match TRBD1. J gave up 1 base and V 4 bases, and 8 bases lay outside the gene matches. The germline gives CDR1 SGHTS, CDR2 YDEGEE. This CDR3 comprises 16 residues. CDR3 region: CASSTRTGHRTDTQYF. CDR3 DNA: TGTGCCAGCAGCACCAGGACAGGGCACCGCACAGATACGCAGTATTTT.

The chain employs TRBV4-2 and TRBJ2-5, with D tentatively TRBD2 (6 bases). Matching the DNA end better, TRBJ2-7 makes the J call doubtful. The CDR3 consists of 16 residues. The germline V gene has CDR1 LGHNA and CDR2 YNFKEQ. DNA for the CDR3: TGTGCCAGCAGCCAAGGGGACTCCCAATACTCCTACGAGCAGTACTTC. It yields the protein CASSQGDSQYSYEQYF.

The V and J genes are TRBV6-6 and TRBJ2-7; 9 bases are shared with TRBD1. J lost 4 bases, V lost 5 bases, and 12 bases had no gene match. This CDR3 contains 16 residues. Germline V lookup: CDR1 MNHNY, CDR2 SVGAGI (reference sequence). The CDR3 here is CASSRPPGQGRYEQYF. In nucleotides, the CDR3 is TGTGCCAGCAGTCGACCCCCGGGACAGGGTCGGTACGAGCAGTACTTC.

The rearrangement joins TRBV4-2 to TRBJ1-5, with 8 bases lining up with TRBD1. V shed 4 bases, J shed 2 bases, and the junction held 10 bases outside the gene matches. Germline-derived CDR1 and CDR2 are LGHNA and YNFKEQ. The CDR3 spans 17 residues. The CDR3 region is CASSLGGTGGGNQPQHF. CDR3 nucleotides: TGTGCCAGCAGCCTGGGAGGTACAGGGGGAGGCAATCAGCCCCAGCATTTT.

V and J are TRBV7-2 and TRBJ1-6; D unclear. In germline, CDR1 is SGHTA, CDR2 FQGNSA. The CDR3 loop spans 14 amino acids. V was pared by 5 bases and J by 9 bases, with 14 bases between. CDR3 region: CASSPRRGSSPLHF. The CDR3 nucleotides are TGTGCCAGCAGCCCCCGTCGGGGTAGTTCACCCCTCCACTTT.